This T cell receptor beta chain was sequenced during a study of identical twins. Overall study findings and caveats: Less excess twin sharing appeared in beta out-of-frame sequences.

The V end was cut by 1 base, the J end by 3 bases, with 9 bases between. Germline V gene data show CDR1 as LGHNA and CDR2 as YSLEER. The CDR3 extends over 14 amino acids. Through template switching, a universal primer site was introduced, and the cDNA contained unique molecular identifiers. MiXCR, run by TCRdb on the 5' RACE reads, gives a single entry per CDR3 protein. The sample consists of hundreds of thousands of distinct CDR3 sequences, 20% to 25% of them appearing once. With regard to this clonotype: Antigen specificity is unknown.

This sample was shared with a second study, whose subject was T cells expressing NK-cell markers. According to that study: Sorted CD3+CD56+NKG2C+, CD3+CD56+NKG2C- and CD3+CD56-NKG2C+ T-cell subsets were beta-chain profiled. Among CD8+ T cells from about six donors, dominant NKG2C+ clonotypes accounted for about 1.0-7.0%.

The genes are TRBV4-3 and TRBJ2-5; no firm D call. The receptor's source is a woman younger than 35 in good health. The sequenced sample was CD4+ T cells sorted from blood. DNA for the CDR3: TGCGCCAGCAGCCAAGTCTACAGCGAAGAGACCCAGTACTTC. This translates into CASSQVYSEETQYF.